The present T cell receptor beta chain was sequenced within a study of persistence of HIV-infected CD4 T cells. Study information: Isolated cells were CMV- and HIV-1 Gag-responding CD4+ T cells. Suppressive ART had lasted a median of approximately eight years. Study conclusions and caveats: Antigen-responding cells were enriched for degenerate expanded CDR3beta sequences.

The CDR3 contains 13 residues. The V end was cut by 5 bases, the J end by 6 bases, with 11 bases between. Cells were stimulated with overlapping HIV-1 Gag 15-mer peptides. CD40L-negative CD69-negative CD45RO-high memory CD4+ T cells were sorted as populations depleted of antigen-responding cells. Sequencing used immunoSEQ version 4 in survey mode. The method was immunoSEQ multiplex PCR; TCRdb's version includes in-frame clones alone and lacks a portion of them. Here the sample spans some 37,000 clones, 82% being singletons. Note on this clone: Its antigen is not identified.

This specimen consisted of cultured CD4+ T cells from PBMCs, obtained from a patient who received antiretroviral therapy. This TCR came from an adult with HIV. The donor label of this sample is uncertain. The rearrangement uses TRBV12-3 or TRBV12-4 and TRBJ2-1; tentative D call: TRBD1 (6 bases). In DNA form, the CDR3 reads TGTGCCAGCAGTAGGGGGAGCTCCAATGAGCAGTTCTTC. Translation: CASSRGSSNEQFF.